This TCR beta chain stems from a study of CD8 T cells in ankylosing spondylitis. J lost 6 bases, V lost 0 bases, and 4 bases had no gene match. Germline CDR1 LNHNV, CDR2 YYDKDF (reference sequence). The CDR3 spans 16 residues. Notes on the study in general: Disease-linked clones reportedly concentrated significantly in matched ankylosing spondylitis synovial fluid. It appeared that ankylosing spondylitis blood was characterized by a TCR beta motif of several highly homologous variants. CD8+ cells made up the disease-linked clones, which were relatively rare in peripheral blood.

In this sample, this clonotype turned up a few times. Its antigen is still unknown. TCRdb reprocessed the 5' RACE reads with MiXCR, giving one entry per CDR3 protein. This sample has over 450,000 distinct CDR3 sequences, with roughly 13% found just once. The sequenced material came from blood, either unsorted or a sorted T cell fraction (not recorded which). The chain links TRBV15 to TRBJ2-1, with TRBD2 matching over 11 bases. The clonotype was recovered from a male donor with ankylosing spondylitis. CDR3 bases: TGTGCCACCAGCAGAGATCAGCTAGCGGGAGGCAATGAGCAGTTCTTC. Translating it yields CATSRDQLAGGNEQFF.